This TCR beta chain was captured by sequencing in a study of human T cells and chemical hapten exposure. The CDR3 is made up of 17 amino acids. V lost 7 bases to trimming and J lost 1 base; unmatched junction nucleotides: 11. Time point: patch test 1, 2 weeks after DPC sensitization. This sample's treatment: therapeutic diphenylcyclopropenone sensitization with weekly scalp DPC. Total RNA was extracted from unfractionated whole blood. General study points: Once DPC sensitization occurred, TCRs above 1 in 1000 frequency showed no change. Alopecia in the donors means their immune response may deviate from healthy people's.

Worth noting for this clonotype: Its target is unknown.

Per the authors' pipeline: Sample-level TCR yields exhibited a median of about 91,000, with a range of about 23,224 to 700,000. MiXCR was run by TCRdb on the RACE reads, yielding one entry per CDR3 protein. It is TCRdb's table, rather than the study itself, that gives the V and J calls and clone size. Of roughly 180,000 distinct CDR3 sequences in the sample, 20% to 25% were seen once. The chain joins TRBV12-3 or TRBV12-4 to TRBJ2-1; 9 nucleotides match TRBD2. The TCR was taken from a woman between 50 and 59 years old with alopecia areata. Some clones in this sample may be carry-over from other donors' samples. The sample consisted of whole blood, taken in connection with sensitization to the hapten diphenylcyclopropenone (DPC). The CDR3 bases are TGTGCCAGCATCAATAGCGGGAGACGCGTTTCCTACAATGAGCAGTTCTTC. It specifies CASINSGRRVSYNEQFF.